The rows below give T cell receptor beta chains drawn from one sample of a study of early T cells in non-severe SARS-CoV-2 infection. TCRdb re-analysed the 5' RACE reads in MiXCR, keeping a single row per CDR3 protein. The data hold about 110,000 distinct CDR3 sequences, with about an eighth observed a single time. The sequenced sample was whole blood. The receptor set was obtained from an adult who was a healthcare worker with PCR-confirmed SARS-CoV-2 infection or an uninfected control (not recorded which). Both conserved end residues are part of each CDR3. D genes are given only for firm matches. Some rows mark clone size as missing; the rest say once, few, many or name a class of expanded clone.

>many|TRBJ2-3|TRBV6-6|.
CASSYPSTDTQYF
TGTGCCAGCAGTTACCCAAGCACAGATACGCAGTATTTT
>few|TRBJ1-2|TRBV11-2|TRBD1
CASSPTGAYVYGYTF
TGTGCCAGCAGCCCGACAGGGGCCTACGTATATGGCTACACCTTC
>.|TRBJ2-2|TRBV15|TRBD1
CATSKIGQANTGELFF
TGTGCCACCAGCAAGATAGGACAGGCGAACACCGGGGAGCTGTTTTTT
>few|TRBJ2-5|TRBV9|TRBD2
CASSSSGGRGETQYF
TGTGCCAGCAGCTCTAGCGGGGGCCGGGGGGAGACCCAGTACTTC
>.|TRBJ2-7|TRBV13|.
CASSPPGQGYEQYF
TGTGCCAGCAGCCCGCCCGGGCAGGGATACGAGCAGTACTTC
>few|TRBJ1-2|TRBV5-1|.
CASSLASNYGYTF
TGCGCCAGCAGCTTGGCTTCTAACTATGGCTACACCTTC
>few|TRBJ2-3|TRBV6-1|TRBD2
CASSPLSGPGTDTQYF
TGTGCCAGCAGTCCCCTTAGCGGGCCCGGCACAGATACGCAGTATTTT
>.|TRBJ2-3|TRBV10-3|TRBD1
CAISGDSSSTDTQYF
TGTGCCATCAGTGGGGACAGTTCGAGCACAGATACGCAGTATTTT
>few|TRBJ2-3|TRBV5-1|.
CASSLLKGSSTDTQYF
TGCGCCAGCAGCTTGTTAAAGGGGTCGAGCACAGATACGCAGTATTTT
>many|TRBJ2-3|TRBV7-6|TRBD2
CASSRLAGGGDTQYF
TGTGCCAGCAGCCGACTAGCGGGAGGAGGAGATACGCAGTATTTT
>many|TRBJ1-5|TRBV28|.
CASSLGARGNQPQHF
TGTGCCAGCAGTTTGGGAGCGAGGGGCAATCAGCCCCAGCATTTT
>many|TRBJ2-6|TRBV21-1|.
CASSKGAAGANVLTF
TGTGCCAGCAGCAAGGGGGCGGCTGGGGCCAACGTCCTGACTTTC
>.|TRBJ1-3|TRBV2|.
CASSERQVRNTIYF
TGTGCCAGCAGTGAGCGGCAGGTCCGAAACACCATATATTTT
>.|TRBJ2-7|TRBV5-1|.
CASSPGSYRGTHEQYF
TGCGCCAGCAGCCCCGGGAGCTACAGGGGTACCCACGAGCAGTACTTC
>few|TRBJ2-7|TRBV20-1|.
CSASLAVRSYEQYF
TGCAGTGCTTCGCTGGCAGTTAGGTCCTACGAGCAGTACTTC
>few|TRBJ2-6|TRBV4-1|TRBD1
CASSQGTGAPGANVLTF
TGCGCCAGCAGCCAGGGTACAGGGGCGCCTGGGGCCAACGTCCTGACTTTC
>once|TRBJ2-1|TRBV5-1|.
CASSLAPGTYYNEQFF
TGCGCCAGCAGCTTGGCCCCCGGGACTTACTACAATGAGCAGTTCTTC
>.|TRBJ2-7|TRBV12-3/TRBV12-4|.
CASSPPAVSSYEQYF
TGTGCCAGCAGTCCTCCAGCGGTAAGCTCCTACGAGCAGTACTTC
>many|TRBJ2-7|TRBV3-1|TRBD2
CASSLPGLAGSYEQYF
TGTGCCAGCAGCCTCCCGGGACTAGCGGGTTCCTACGAGCAGTACTTC
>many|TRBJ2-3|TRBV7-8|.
CASSLIGSHTDTQYF
TGTGCCAGCAGCTTAATCGGCAGTCACACAGATACGCAGTATTTT
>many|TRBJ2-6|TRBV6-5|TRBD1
CASRPWTGGEGANVLTF
TGTGCCAGCAGACCCTGGACAGGGGGCGAAGGGGCCAACGTCCTGACTTTC
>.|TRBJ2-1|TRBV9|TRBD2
CASSVAASGGRRGNEQFF
TGTGCCAGCAGCGTAGCAGCTAGCGGGGGCCGGAGGGGCAATGAGCAGTTCTTC
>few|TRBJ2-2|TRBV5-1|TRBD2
CASSYKWTSDTGELFF
TGCGCCAGCAGTTATAAGTGGACTAGCGACACCGGGGAGCTGTTTTTT
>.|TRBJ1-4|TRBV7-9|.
CASTPESYNEKLFF
TGTGCCAGCACCCCGGAGAGCTATAATGAAAAACTGTTTTTT
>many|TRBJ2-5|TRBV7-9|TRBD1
CASSVRGQGGGYGKETQYF
TGTGCCAGCAGCGTTAGGGGACAGGGAGGAGGATATGGAAAAGAGACCCAGTACTTC
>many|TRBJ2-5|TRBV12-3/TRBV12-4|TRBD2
CASRASGRPQETQYF
TGTGCCAGCAGGGCTAGCGGGCGACCCCAAGAGACCCAGTACTTC
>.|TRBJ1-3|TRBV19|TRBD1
CASSPRDRGGNTIYF
TGTGCCAGTAGTCCGCGTGACAGGGGAGGAAACACCATATATTTT
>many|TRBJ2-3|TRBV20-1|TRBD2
CSARLRGTSTDTQYF
TGCAGTGCTAGACTGCGGGGGACTAGCACAGATACGCAGTATTTT
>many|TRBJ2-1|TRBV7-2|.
CASSLSGGQVVNEQFF
TGTGCCAGCAGCCTCTCCGGGGGCCAAGTCGTCAATGAGCAGTTCTTC
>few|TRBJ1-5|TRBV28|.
CASTETSPPAGLRSNQPQHF
TGTGCCAGCACCGAAACCTCCCCCCCAGCAGGCCTCCGTAGCAATCAGCCCCAGCATTTT
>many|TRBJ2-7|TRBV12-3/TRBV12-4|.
CASSFQGVTYEQYF
TGTGCCAGCAGTTTCCAGGGCGTTACCTACGAGCAGTACTTC
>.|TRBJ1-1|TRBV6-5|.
CASSSHSGNTEAFF
TGTGCCAGCAGTTCTCACTCAGGTAACACTGAAGCTTTCTTT
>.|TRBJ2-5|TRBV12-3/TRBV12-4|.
CASSRTGGQETQYF
TGTGCCAGCAGTCGTACGGGTGGCCAAGAGACCCAGTACTTC
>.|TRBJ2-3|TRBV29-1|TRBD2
CSVSSGGGSTDTQYF
TGCAGCGTCTCTAGCGGGGGAGGGAGCACAGATACGCAGTATTTT
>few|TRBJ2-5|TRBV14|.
CASSRGTEGTLQETQYF
TGTGCCAGCAGCCGGGGGACAGAGGGGACTCTCCAAGAGACCCAGTACTTC
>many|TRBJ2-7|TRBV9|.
CASSLQGSYEQYF
TGTGCCAGCAGCCTACAGGGTTCCTACGAGCAGTACTTC
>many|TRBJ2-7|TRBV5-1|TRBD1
CASIGTGPYEQYF
TGCGCCAGCATAGGGACAGGGCCCTACGAGCAGTACTTC
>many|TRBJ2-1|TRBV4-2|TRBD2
CASSQDPPSGSYNEQFF
TGTGCCAGCAGCCAAGATCCCCCTAGCGGCTCCTACAATGAGCAGTTCTTC
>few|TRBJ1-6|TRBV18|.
CASSPARGDNSPLHF
TGTGCCAGCTCACCGGCCCGGGGGGATAATTCACCCCTCCACTTT
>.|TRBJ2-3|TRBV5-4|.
CASSRTRQGTDTQYF
TGTGCCAGCAGCCGGACACGTCAGGGGACAGATACGCAGTATTTT
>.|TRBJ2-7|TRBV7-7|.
CASRQGGDYEQYF
TGTGCTAGCCGGCAGGGAGGTGACTACGAGCAGTACTTC
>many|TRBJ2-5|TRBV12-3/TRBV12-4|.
CASSLLLGETQYF
TGTGCCAGCAGTTTACTCCTAGGGGAGACCCAGTACTTC
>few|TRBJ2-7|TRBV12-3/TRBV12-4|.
CASSLTGSYEQYF
TGTGCCAGCAGTTTGACAGGTTCCTACGAGCAGTACTTC
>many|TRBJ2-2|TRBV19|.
CASTHHGAGELFF
TGTGCCAGTACCCACCATGGGGCCGGGGAGCTGTTTTTT
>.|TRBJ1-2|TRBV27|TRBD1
CASSRQGANYGYTF
TGTGCCAGCAGTAGACAGGGGGCAAACTATGGCTACACCTTC
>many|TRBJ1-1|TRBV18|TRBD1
CASSPRQGLDTEAFF
TGTGCCAGCTCACCCCGACAGGGGTTGGACACTGAAGCTTTCTTT
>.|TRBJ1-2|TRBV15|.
CATSREQGRDYGYTF
TGTGCCACCAGCAGAGAACAGGGTCGGGACTATGGCTACACCTTC
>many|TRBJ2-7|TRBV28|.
CASSLGRAYEQYF
TGTGCCAGCAGTTTGGGGAGAGCCTACGAGCAGTACTTC
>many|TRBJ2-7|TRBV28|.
CASSSGGLSYEQYF
TGTGCCAGCAGCTCGGGGGGCCTCTCCTACGAGCAGTACTTC
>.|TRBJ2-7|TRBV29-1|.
CSVGTGSFYEQYF
TGCAGCGTTGGAACAGGTTCCTTCTACGAGCAGTACTTC
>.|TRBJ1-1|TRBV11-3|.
CASSLDLGGREAAFF
TGTGCCAGCAGCTTAGATCTGGGGGGACGTGAGGCAGCTTTCTTT
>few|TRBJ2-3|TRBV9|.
CASSVGTDLGTQYF
TGTGCCAGCAGCGTAGGAACCGACCTTGGTACGCAGTATTTT
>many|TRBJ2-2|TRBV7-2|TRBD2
CASSLERPGLAGGTGELFF
TGTGCCAGCAGCCTAGAGCGACCGGGACTAGCGGGAGGAACCGGGGAGCTGTTTTTT
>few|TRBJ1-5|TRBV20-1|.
CSARDRGGDNQPQHF
TGCAGTGCTAGAGATCGGGGGGGAGACAATCAGCCCCAGCATTTT
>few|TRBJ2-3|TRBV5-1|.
CASSFEARTDTQYF
TGCGCCAGCAGCTTTGAGGCTCGCACAGATACGCAGTATTTT